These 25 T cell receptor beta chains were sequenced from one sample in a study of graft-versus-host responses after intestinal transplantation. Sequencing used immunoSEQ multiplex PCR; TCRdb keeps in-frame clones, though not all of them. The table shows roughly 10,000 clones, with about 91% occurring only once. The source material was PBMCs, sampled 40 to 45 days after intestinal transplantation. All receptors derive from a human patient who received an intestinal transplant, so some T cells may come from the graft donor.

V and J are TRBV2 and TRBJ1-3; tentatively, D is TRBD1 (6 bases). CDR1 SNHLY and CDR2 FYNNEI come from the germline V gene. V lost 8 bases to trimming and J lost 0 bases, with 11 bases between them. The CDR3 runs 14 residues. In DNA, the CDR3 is TGTGCCAGCGGGACAACGGGCTCTGGAAACACCATATATTTT. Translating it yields CASGTTGSGNTIYF.

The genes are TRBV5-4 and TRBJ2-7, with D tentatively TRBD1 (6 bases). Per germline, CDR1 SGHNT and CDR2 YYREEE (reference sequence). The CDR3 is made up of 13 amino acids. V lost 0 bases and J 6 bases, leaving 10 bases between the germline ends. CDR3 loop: CASSLEGGSEQYF. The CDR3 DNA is TGTGCCAGCAGCTTGGAAGGGGGAAGCGAGCAGTACTTC.

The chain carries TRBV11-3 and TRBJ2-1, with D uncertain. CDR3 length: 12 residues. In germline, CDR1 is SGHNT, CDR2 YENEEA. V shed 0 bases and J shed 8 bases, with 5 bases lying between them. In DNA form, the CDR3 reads TGTGCCAGCAGCTTAGAACAACATGAGCAGTTCTTC. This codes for CASSLEQHEQFF.

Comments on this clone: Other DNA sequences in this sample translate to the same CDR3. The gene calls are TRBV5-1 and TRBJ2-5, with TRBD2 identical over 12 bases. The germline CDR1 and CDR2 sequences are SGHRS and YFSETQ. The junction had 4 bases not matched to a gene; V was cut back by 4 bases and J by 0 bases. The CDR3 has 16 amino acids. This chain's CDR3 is CASSRGTSGYQETQYF. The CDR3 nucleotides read TGCGCCAGCAGCCGGGGGACTAGCGGGTACCAAGAGACCCAGTACTTC.

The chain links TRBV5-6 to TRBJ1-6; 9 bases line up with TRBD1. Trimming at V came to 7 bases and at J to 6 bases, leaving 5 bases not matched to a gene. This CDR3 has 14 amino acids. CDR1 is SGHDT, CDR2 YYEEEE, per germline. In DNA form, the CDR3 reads TGTGCCAGCGGGGGGACAGGGCTTAATTCACCCCTCCACTTT. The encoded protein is CASGGTGLNSPLHF.

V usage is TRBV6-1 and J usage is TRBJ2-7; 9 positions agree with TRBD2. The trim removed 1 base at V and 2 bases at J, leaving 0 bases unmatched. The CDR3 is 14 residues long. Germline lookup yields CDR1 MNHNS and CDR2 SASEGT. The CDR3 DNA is TGTGCCAGCAGTGAAGGCGGGGGGGCCTACGAGCAGTACTTC. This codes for CASSEGGGAYEQYF.

The DNA of the CDR3 is TGTGCCAGCAGCTCGGGTGGAGGTTTTGTGGGGGGTGAGCAGTTCTTC. Protein: CASSSGGGFVGGEQFF. The chain is built from TRBV7-9 and TRBJ2-1; a possible D gene is TRBD2 (6 bases). The V gene's germline CDR1 is SEHNR and CDR2 FQNEAQ (reference sequence). V lost 4 bases and J 9 bases, leaving 22 bases between the germline ends. The CDR3 loop spans 16 amino acids.

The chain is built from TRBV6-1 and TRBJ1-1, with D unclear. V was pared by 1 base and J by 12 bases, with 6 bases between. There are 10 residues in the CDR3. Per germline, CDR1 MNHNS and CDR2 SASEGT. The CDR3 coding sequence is TGTGCCAGCAGTGAAGTAATCACTTTCTTT. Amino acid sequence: CASSEVITFF.

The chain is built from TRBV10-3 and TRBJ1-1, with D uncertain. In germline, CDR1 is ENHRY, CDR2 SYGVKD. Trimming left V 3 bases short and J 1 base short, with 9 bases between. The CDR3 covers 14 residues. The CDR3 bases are TGTGCCATCAGTGACCAACTGGGGAACACTGAAGCTTTCTTT. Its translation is CAISDQLGNTEAFF.

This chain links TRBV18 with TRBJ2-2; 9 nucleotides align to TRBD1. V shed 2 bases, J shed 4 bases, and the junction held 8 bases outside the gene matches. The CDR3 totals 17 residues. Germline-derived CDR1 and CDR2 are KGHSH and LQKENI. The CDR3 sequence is CASSPSGTGSFTGELFF. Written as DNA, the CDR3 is TGTGCCAGCTCACCATCCGGGACAGGGTCCTTCACCGGGGAGCTGTTTTTT.

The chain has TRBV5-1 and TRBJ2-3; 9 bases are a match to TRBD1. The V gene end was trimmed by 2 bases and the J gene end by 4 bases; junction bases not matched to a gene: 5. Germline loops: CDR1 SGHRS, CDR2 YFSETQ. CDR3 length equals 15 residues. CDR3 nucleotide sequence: TGCGCCAGCAGCTTCTGGGGACAGGGAGCAGATACGCAGTATTTT. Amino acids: CASSFWGQGADTQYF.

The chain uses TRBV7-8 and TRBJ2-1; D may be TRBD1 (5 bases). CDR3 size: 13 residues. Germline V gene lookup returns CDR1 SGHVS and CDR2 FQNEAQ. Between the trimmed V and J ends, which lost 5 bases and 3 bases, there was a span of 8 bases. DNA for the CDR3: TGTGCCAGCAGCCCGACAGACTACAATGAGCAGTTCTTC. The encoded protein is CASSPTDYNEQFF.

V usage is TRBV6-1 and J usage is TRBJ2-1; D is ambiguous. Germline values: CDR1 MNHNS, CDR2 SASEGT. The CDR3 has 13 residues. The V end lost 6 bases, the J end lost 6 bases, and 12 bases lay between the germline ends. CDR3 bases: TGTGCCAGCAGCCAGGACCGCTTCAATGAGCAGTTCTTC. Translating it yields CASSQDRFNEQFF.

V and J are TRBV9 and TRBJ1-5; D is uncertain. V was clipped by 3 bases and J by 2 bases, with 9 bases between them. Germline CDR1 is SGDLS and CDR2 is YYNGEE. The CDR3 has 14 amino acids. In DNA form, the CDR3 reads TGTGCCAGCAGCGCGGGATTCGGCAATCAGCCCCAGCATTTT. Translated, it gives CASSAGFGNQPQHF.

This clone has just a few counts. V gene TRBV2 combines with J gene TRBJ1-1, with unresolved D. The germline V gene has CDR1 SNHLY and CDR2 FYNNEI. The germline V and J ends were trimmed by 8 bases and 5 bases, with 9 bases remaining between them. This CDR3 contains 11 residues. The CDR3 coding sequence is TGTGCCAGCTGCTCGGGGACTGAAGCTTTCTTT. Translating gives CASCSGTEAFF.

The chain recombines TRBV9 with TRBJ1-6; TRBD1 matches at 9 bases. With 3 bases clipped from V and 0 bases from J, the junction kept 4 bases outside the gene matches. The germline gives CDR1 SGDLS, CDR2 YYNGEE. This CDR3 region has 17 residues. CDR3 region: CASSEDRGGSYNSPLHF. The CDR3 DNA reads TGTGCCAGCAGCGAGGACAGGGGAGGCTCCTATAATTCACCCCTCCACTTT. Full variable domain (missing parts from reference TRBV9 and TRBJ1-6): DSGVTQTPKHLITATGQRVTLRCSPRSGDLSVYWYQQSLDQGLQFLIQYYNGEERAKGNILERFSAQQFPDLHSELNLSSLELGDSALYFCASSEDRGGSYNSPLHFGNGTRLTVT.

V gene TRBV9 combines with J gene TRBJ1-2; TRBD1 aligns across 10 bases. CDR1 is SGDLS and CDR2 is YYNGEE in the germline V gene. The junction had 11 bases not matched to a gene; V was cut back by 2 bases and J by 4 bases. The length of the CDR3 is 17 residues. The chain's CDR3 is CASSVDLTGGGGYGYTF. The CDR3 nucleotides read TGTGCCAGCAGCGTCGACTTGACAGGGGGCGGGGGCTATGGCTACACCTTC.

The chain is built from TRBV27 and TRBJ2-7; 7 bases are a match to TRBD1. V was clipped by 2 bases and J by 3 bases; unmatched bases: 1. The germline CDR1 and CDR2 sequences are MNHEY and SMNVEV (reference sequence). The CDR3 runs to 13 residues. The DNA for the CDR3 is TGTGCCAGCAGTTTACGGACAGGCTACGAGCAGTACTTC. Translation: CASSLRTGYEQYF.

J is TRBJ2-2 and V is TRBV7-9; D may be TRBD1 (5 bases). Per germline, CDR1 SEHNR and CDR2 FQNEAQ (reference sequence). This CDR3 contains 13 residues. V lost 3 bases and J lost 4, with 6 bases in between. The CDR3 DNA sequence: TGTGCCAGCAGCTTGCAGGGCACCGGGGAGCTGTTTTTT. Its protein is CASSLQGTGELFF.

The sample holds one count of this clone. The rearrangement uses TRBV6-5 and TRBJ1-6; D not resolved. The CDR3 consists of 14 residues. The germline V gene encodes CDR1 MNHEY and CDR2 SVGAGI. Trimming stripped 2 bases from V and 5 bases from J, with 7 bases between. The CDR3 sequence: CASSYPYNNSPLHF. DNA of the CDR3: TGTGCCAGCAGTTACCCGTACAATAATTCACCCCTCCACTTT.

CDR3 in amino acids: CASSESGGNSPLHF. CDR3 nucleotide sequence: TGCGCCAGCAGTGAGTCAGGGGGTAATTCACCCCTCCACTTT. The rearrangement uses TRBV10-1 and TRBJ1-6; possibly TRBD1 for D (6 bases). The CDR3 contains 14 residues. Germline values: CDR1 WNHNN, CDR2 SYGVQD (reference sequence). V lost 0 bases to trimming and J lost 6 bases, with 6 bases between them.

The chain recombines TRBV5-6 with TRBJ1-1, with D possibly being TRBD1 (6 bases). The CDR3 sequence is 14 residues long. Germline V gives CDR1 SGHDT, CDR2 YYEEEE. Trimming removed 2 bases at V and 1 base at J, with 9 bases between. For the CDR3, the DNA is TGTGCCAGCAGCTTTTTGACAGGGAACACTGAAGCTTTCTTT. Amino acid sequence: CASSFLTGNTEAFF.

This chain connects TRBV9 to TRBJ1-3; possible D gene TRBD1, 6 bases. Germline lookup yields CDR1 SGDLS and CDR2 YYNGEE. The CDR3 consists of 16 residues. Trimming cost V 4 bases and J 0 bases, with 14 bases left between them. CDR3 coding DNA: TGTGCCAGCAGCCCGGAGTGGGGGGCCTCTGGAAACACCATATATTTT. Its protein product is CASSPEWGASGNTIYF.

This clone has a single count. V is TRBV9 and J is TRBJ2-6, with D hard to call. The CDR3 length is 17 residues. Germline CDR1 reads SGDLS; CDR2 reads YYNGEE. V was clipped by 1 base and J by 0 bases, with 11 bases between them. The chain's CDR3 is CASSVSQADSGANVLTF. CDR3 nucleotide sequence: TGTGCCAGCAGCGTAAGTCAGGCCGACTCTGGGGCCAACGTCCTGACTTTC.

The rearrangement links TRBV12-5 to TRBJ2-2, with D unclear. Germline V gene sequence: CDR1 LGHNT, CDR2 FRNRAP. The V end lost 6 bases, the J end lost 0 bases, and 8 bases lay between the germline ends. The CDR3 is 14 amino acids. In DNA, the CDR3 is TGTGCTAGTGGCGGTTTCGCGAACACCGGGGAGCTGTTTTTT. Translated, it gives CASGGFANTGELFF.